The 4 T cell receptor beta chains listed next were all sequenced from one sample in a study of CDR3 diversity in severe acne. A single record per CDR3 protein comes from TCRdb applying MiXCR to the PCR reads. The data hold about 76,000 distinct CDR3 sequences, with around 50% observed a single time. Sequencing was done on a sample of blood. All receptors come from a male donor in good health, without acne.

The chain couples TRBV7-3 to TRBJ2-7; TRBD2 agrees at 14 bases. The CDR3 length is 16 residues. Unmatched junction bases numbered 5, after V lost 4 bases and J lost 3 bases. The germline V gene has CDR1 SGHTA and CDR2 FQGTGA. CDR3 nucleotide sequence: TGTGCCAGCAGCTCGACTAGCGGGGGGGCTATCTACGAGCAGTACTTC. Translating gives CASSSTSGGAIYEQYF.

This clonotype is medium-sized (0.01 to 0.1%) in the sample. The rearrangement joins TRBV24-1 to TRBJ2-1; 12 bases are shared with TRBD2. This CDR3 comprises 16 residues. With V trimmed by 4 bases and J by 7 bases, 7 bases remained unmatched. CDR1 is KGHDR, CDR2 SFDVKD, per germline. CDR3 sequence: CATSDPGLAGKNEQFF. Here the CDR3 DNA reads TGTGCCACCAGTGACCCAGGACTAGCGGGGAAGAATGAGCAGTTCTTC.

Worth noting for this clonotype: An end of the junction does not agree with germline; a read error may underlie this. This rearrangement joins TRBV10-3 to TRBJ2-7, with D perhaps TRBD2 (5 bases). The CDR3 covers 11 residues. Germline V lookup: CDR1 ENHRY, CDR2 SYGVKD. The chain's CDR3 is CAISESWEQHF. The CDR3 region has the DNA TGTGCCATCAGTGAGTCATGGGAGCAGCACTTC.

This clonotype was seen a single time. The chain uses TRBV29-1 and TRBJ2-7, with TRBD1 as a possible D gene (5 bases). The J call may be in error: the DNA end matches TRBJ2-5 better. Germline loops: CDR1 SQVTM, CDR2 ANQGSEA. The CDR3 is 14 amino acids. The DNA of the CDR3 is TGCAGCGTTGCTGTTCAGGGTGGCGTAGAGACCCAGTACTTC. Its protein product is CSVAVQGGVETQYF.